This T cell receptor (beta chain) originates from a study of CD8+CD57+ T cells in acquired aplastic anemia. Study information: CD4+ and CD8+ cells, once sorted, gave DNA averaging about 3 ug.

Findings of the study overall: Patients versus controls showed no significant CD8+ Simpson's diversity difference. There were 25 to 35 CD8+ CDR3 sequences that occurred in both patients and controls.

Concerning this clonotype: The antigen is undetermined.

The patients chosen for sequencing had shown expansion of CD8+CD57+ cells (detected by flow cytometry). Patients were treatment-naive when blood was sampled. The template for TCR beta VDJ and CDR3 sequence profiling was genomic DNA. TCRdb used MiXCR to reprocess the reads, holding one entry per CDR3 protein. The sample records roughly 280,000 distinct CDR3 sequences, 56% being singletons. The sequencing sample was made of sorted CD4+, CD8+, or CD8+CD57+ T cells (not recorded which) from PBMCs. The sequence was obtained from a human donor with aplastic anemia.

This CDR3 reads CASSPGLAGVDTGELFF. The CDR3 bases are TGTGCCAGCAGCCCGGGACTAGCGGGAGTGGACACCGGGGAGCTGTTTTTT. V gene TRBV14 combines with J gene TRBJ2-2; TRBD2 matches 14 bases. The trim removed 4 bases at V and 3 bases at J, leaving 4 bases unmatched. Germline V gene sequence: CDR1 SGHDN, CDR2 FVKESK. There are 17 residues in the CDR3.